A selection of T cell receptor beta chains follows, all from one sample in a study of identical twins. TCRdb re-called the 5' RACE reads with MiXCR, one entry per CDR3 protein. The repertoire holds 700,000 to 950,000 distinct CDR3 sequences, 10% to 15% seen once, with about 1.6% in the top ten. The data were also submitted as part of a second study, on yellow fever vaccine responses in identical twins.

The sample taken for sequencing was PBMCs. These receptors were obtained from a young woman in good health. CDR3s include the opening cysteine and the closing phenylalanine or tryptophan. D genes are given only for firm matches. Some rows mark clone size as missing; the rest say once, few, many or name a class of expanded clone.

cdr3_nt,cdr3_aa,v_call,d_call,j_call,clone_size
TGTGCCAGTACAGGGAGCTCCTACAATGAGCAGTTCTTC,CASTGSSYNEQFF,TRBV2,.,TRBJ2-1,many
TGTGCCACCAGTGATCTGGGACTAGCGGGATCTAATGAGCAGTTCTTC,CATSDLGLAGSNEQFF,TRBV24-1,TRBD2,TRBJ2-1,many
TGCGCCAGCAGCTTGGAGACTAGTAGATACCCAGATACGCAGTATTTT,CASSLETSRYPDTQYF,TRBV5-1,.,TRBJ2-3,few
TGTGCCAGCAAAGGGACACCTAACACTGAAGCTTTCTTT,CASKGTPNTEAFF,TRBV12-3/TRBV12-4,.,TRBJ1-1,many
TGCAGTGCTGCACTGGTCCAATTAACAGATACGCAGTATTTT,CSAALVQLTDTQYF,TRBV20-1,.,TRBJ2-3,.
TGTGCCAGCAGTTTCGGCAACTACGAGCAGTACTTC,CASSFGNYEQYF,TRBV12-3/TRBV12-4,.,TRBJ2-7,few
TGCGCCAGCAGTGGGACTAGCGACCAAGAGACCCAGTACTTC,CASSGTSDQETQYF,TRBV10-2,TRBD2,TRBJ2-5,.
TGTGCCAGCAGCCAAGTCATGTCTAGGAAAGGTGGCTACACCTTC,CASSQVMSRKGGYTF,TRBV4-2,.,TRBJ1-2,.
TGTGCCAGCAGCCTTTCCGGCAGGGTTGGAGAGACCCAGTACTTC,CASSLSGRVGETQYF,TRBV7-9,.,TRBJ2-5,.
TGTGCCAGCTCACCATCCGTCATGAACACTGAAGCTTTCTTT,CASSPSVMNTEAFF,TRBV18,.,TRBJ1-1,few
TGTGCCAGCAGCTTAATTACTAGCGGGGCCTACAATGAGCAGTTCTTC,CASSLITSGAYNEQFF,TRBV7-9,TRBD2,TRBJ2-1,many
TGTGCTAGTGGTTTGGGGGTTAACACTGAAGCTTTCTTT,CASGLGVNTEAFF,TRBV12-5,.,TRBJ1-1,few
TGTGCCAGCACCTCGCTTGAAAGCGACAATGAGCAGTTCTTC,CASTSLESDNEQFF,TRBV27,.,TRBJ2-1,.
TGCGCCAGCAGCCAAGATTTCCTAGCGGGGGGCGGGGATACGCAGTATTTT,CASSQDFLAGGGDTQYF,TRBV4-1,TRBD2,TRBJ2-3,.
TGCGCCAGCAGTCCGGGACTAGCGGGGCCGAACACCGGGGAGCTGTTTTTT,CASSPGLAGPNTGELFF,TRBV5-1,TRBD2,TRBJ2-2,few
TGCGCCAGCAGCCAAGATCTTTTCAGGGAGGACACCGGGGAGCTGTTTTTT,CASSQDLFREDTGELFF,TRBV4-1,.,TRBJ2-2,few
TGTGCCAGCAGCCAAGGCTATGCGGTGGATGAGCAGTTCTTC,CASSQGYAVDEQFF,TRBV3-1,.,TRBJ2-1,many
TGCAGTGCTAGAGTCGGGGCGTCCCTCCACTTT,CSARVGASLHF,TRBV20-1,.,TRBJ1-6,.
TGTGCCAGCAGTTCCGGGACAGGGGGTTGGGATGAGCAGTTCTTC,CASSSGTGGWDEQFF,TRBV12-3/TRBV12-4,TRBD1,TRBJ2-1,few
TGTGCCAGCAGCTTGTGGTCTAACTATGGCTACACCTTC,CASSLWSNYGYTF,TRBV5-6,.,TRBJ1-2,few
TGCAGTGCTAGAGCCCTAGGGGGGACTAGCGGGGGTTACAGCACCGGGGAGCTGTTTTTT,CSARALGGTSGGYSTGELFF,TRBV20-1,TRBD2,TRBJ2-2,few